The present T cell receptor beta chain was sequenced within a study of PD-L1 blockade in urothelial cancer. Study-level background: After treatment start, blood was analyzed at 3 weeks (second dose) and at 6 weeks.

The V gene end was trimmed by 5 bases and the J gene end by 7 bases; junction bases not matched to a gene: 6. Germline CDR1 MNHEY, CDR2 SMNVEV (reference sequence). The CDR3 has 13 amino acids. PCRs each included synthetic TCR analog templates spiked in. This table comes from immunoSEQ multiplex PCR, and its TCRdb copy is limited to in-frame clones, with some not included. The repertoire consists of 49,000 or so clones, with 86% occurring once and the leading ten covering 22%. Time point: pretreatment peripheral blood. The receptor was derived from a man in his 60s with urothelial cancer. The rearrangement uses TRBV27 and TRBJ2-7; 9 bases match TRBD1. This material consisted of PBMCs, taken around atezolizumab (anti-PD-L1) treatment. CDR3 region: CASSRQGVSEQYF. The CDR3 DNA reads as TGTGCCAGCAGTCGACAGGGGGTGAGTGAGCAGTACTTC.